One and the same sample provided the 21 T cell receptor beta chains below, sequenced in a study of control samples from healthy donors and cancer patients (dated by TCRdb to the early 2020s). The method behind the library was the immunoSEQ multiplex PCR assay. What TCRdb holds here is the immuneACCESS table cut down to in-frame rearrangements. Part of the clones is not present; checked against another copy, under half of the missing clones reflect an unresolved V gene, and the others are unexplained. In all, the sample holds 130,000 or so clones, and roughly 88% of those were seen once. The ten largest clonotypes hold roughly 3.2% of the sample. Material: blood. The receptors here all came from a man aged 50 to 59 in good health.

CDR3 protein: CASSTHLNTEAFF. The CDR3 bases are TGTGCCAGCAGTACCCATTTGAACACTGAAGCTTTCTTT. The chain combines TRBV11-2 with TRBJ1-1; D is undetermined. The V end lost 6 bases, the J end lost 0 bases, and 8 bases lay between the germline ends. This CDR3 comprises 13 residues. Germline V gene lookup returns CDR1 SGHAT and CDR2 FQNNGV. Based on the CDR3 plus reference TRBV11-2 and TRBJ1-1, the full variable domain is EAGVAQSPRYKIIEKRQSVAFWCNPISGHATLYWYQQILGQGPKLLIQFQNNGVVDDSQLPKDRFSAERLKGVDSTLKIQPAKLEDSAVYLCASSTHLNTEAFFGQGTRLTVV.

The gene calls are TRBV29-1 and TRBJ2-5; 11 bases are shared with TRBD1. This CDR3 comprises 16 residues. Germline trimming cut 3 bases from V and 5 bases from J; bases unmatched to any gene: 11. The germline V gene has CDR1 SQVTM and CDR2 ANQGSEA. The CDR3 here is CSVDTGTGGWRETQYF. The CDR3 region has the DNA TGCAGCGTTGACACTGGGACAGGGGGATGGCGCGAGACCCAGTACTTC.

This clone was seen a handful of times. The gene calls are TRBV6-5 and TRBJ2-5, with 8 bases that match TRBD1. With V trimmed by 5 bases and J by 4 bases, 6 bases remained unmatched. Germline-derived CDR1 and CDR2 are MNHEY and SVGAGI. The CDR3 has 14 residues. CDR3 sequence reads: CASSKTGEAETQYF. For the CDR3, the DNA is TGTGCCAGCAGTAAGACAGGGGAGGCAGAGACCCAGTACTTC.

A word on this clone: In the same sample, other DNA sequences code for this CDR3. This chain joins TRBV11-2 and TRBJ2-3, with 8 bases lining up with TRBD2. The CDR3 is 15 amino acids. Trimming removed 1 base from V and 1 base from J; junction bases left unmatched: 1. The germline V gene has CDR1 SGHAT and CDR2 FQNNGV. CDR3 in DNA: TGTGCCAGCAGCTTAGGAGCGGGGGGCACAGATACGCAGTATTTT. As protein: CASSLGAGGTDTQYF. Complete variable domain (other parts from reference TRBV11-2 and TRBJ2-3): EAGVAQSPRYKIIEKRQSVAFWCNPISGHATLYWYQQILGQGPKLLIQFQNNGVVDDSQLPKDRFSAERLKGVDSTLKIQPAKLEDSAVYLCASSLGAGGTDTQYFGPGTRLTVL.

The chain combines TRBV6-5 with TRBJ2-1, with a possible D match to TRBD2 (7 bases). V was cut by 4 bases and J by 1 base, with 11 bases left in between. The CDR3 extends over 15 amino acids. In germline, CDR1 is MNHEY, CDR2 SVGAGI. The CDR3 here is CASSSEGGSYNEQFF. In DNA form, the CDR3 reads TGTGCCAGCAGTTCTGAGGGGGGGTCCTACAATGAGCAGTTCTTC.

The chain employs TRBV28 and TRBJ2-7; 11 nucleotides align to TRBD2. There are 14 residues in the CDR3. From germline, CDR1 is MDHEN and CDR2 SYDVKM. With 9 bases clipped from V and 0 bases from J, the junction kept 4 bases outside the gene matches. The CDR3 DNA is TGTGCCAGTACTAGCGGGGGCGCCTCCTACGAGCAGTACTTC. Its translation: CASTSGGASYEQYF.

This clone is a singleton in its sample. An end of the junction does not agree with germline; a read error may underlie this. This sequence joins TRBV5-1 and TRBJ2-7, with 7 bases aligning to TRBD2. The CDR3 has 14 amino acids. The germline gives CDR1 SGHRS, CDR2 YFSETQ. CDR3 in DNA: TGCGCCAGCCGCTTCCAGGCGGGGGCCTACGAGCAGTACTTC. Its protein is CASRFQAGAYEQYF.

Remarks on this clone: Other nucleotide sequences from this sample produce the same CDR3. The CDR3 DNA reads as TGTGCCAGCAGCTTAGATGGGGGCTCCCAGCCCCAGCATTTT. Its protein product is CASSLDGGSQPQHF. The chain recombines TRBV11-2 with TRBJ1-5, with TRBD1 as a possible D gene (6 bases). V was pared by 0 bases and J by 7 bases, with 10 bases between. Germline CDR1 reads SGHAT; CDR2 reads FQNNGV. CDR3 length: 14 residues.

V usage is TRBV2 and J usage is TRBJ2-7, with no clear D. CDR1 SNHLY and CDR2 FYNNEI come from the germline V gene. Trimming pared 4 bases from V and 6 bases from J, leaving 10 bases between. CDR3 length: 12 amino acids. CDR3 sequence (DNA): TGTGCCAGCAGTGCGACACTCCTCGAGCAGTACTTC. Amino acids: CASSATLLEQYF.

V is TRBV5-1 and J is TRBJ1-6; D is undetermined. CDR1 is SGHRS, CDR2 YFSETQ, per germline. The CDR3 has 14 residues. Trimming left V 2 bases short and J 7 bases short, with 10 bases between. The CDR3 is CASSLGQFNSPLHF. The CDR3 DNA sequence: TGCGCCAGCAGCTTAGGCCAGTTCAATTCACCCCTCCACTTT.

V and J are TRBV9 and TRBJ1-2; the D is unclear. V gave up 0 bases and J gave up 4 bases, with 13 bases separating them. This CDR3 has 15 residues. Per germline, CDR1 SGDLS and CDR2 YYNGEE. For the CDR3, the DNA is TGTGCCAGCAGCGTAGAAGAGGGTCGCGCCTATGGCTACACCTTC. Protein: CASSVEEGRAYGYTF.

This clone was observed a few times. V usage is TRBV14 and J usage is TRBJ2-1; perhaps TRBD2 as D (7 bases). Germline CDR1 reads SGHDN; CDR2 reads FVKESK. Trimming left V 0 bases short and J 8 bases short, with 20 bases between. The CDR3 has 17 residues. This chain's CDR3 is CASSQESWGGPADEQFF. The CDR3 DNA is TGTGCCAGCAGCCAAGAGTCTTGGGGGGGGCCAGCCGATGAGCAGTTCTTC.

The chain carries TRBV4-1 and TRBJ1-1; TRBD1 agrees at 10 bases. Germline V gene sequence: CDR1 MGHRA, CDR2 YSYEKL. This CDR3 has 15 amino acids. V was clipped by 3 bases and J by 6 bases; unmatched bases: 7. The CDR3 sequence: CASSHSGTGESEAFF. For the CDR3, the DNA is TGCGCCAGCAGCCACTCAGGGACAGGGGAATCTGAAGCTTTCTTT.

The chain joins TRBV5-1 to TRBJ2-1; either TRBD1 or TRBD2 may fit D (5 bases each). V was cut by 4 bases and J by 10 bases, with 15 bases left in between. Germline CDR1 SGHRS, CDR2 YFSETQ. The length of the CDR3 is 13 residues. CDR3 nucleotides: TGCGCCAGCAGCCTGGGGGTCGGACGAGAGCAGTTCTTC. Translation: CASSLGVGREQFF.

The rearrangement links TRBV20-1 to TRBJ1-6, with D possibly TRBD1 on 5 matching bases. The CDR3 has 16 amino acids. The V and J ends lost 6 bases and 1 base respectively, with 16 bases between them. Germline V gene lookup returns CDR1 DFQATT and CDR2 SNEGSKA (reference sequence). Here the CDR3 DNA reads TGCAGTGCCAGTCAACGGGGCAAGTCCTATAATTCACCCCTCCACTTT. This codes for CSASQRGKSYNSPLHF.

This clone was picked up many times. It is unclear where the CDR3 begins or ends on the DNA, so no DNA is shown, and the CDR3 is as TCRdb lists it. This chain uses TRBV27 with TRBJ1-5. The CDR3 totals 16 residues, both ends included. From germline, CDR1 is MNHEY and CDR2 SMNVEV (reference sequence). CDR3: CASSLFGPGLDQPQHF.

CDR3 bases: TGTGCCTGGAGGCTAGCGGGGGGAACAGATACGCAGTATTTT. Translated, it gives CAWRLAGGTDTQYF. The chain employs TRBV30 and TRBJ2-3; 11 bases align to TRBD2. Germline CDR1 and CDR2: GTSNPN and SVGIG (reference sequence). This CDR3 has 14 residues. V trimming: 3 bases; J trimming: 3 bases; junction bases outside the gene matches: 2.

This clone was picked up one time. The V and J genes are TRBV28 and TRBJ1-2; D is unresolved. Germline V gene data show CDR1 as MDHEN and CDR2 as SYDVKM. The CDR3 length is 14 residues. V lost 5 bases to trimming and J lost 8 bases, with 18 bases between them. DNA for the CDR3: TGTGCCAGCAGTCCCCTCGCGTTGGCTTACGGCTACACCTTC. It is translated as CASSPLALAYGYTF.

This clone is a singleton in its sample. The chain recombines TRBV18 with TRBJ2-7; maybe TRBD1 (6 bases). The CDR3 extends over 15 amino acids. V was pared by 2 bases and J by 3 bases, with 14 bases between. Germline loops: CDR1 KGHSH, CDR2 LQKENI. This chain's CDR3 is CASSPWRPDSYEQYF. DNA for the CDR3: TGTGCCAGCTCACCATGGCGACCGGACAGCTACGAGCAGTACTTC.

The chain is built from TRBV6-1 and TRBJ2-1, with D maybe TRBD2 (6 bases). With 0 bases removed from V and 7 bases from J, the gap between germline ends came to 16 bases. The germline V gene has CDR1 MNHNS and CDR2 SASEGT. The CDR3 runs to 16 residues. CDR3 coding DNA: TGTGCCAGCAGTGAAGCCGAAACAGGAGGAGGGAATGAGCAGTTCTTC. As protein: CASSEAETGGGNEQFF.

The V gene is TRBV6-6, the J gene TRBJ2-1; D not certain. The CDR3 consists of 16 residues. The germline CDR1 and CDR2 sequences are MNHNY and SVGAGI (reference sequence). V shed 2 bases and J shed 2 bases, with 13 bases lying between them. The CDR3: CASSYGVSLAYNEQFF. CDR3 in DNA: TGTGCCAGCAGTTACGGGGTGTCACTCGCCTACAATGAGCAGTTCTTC.